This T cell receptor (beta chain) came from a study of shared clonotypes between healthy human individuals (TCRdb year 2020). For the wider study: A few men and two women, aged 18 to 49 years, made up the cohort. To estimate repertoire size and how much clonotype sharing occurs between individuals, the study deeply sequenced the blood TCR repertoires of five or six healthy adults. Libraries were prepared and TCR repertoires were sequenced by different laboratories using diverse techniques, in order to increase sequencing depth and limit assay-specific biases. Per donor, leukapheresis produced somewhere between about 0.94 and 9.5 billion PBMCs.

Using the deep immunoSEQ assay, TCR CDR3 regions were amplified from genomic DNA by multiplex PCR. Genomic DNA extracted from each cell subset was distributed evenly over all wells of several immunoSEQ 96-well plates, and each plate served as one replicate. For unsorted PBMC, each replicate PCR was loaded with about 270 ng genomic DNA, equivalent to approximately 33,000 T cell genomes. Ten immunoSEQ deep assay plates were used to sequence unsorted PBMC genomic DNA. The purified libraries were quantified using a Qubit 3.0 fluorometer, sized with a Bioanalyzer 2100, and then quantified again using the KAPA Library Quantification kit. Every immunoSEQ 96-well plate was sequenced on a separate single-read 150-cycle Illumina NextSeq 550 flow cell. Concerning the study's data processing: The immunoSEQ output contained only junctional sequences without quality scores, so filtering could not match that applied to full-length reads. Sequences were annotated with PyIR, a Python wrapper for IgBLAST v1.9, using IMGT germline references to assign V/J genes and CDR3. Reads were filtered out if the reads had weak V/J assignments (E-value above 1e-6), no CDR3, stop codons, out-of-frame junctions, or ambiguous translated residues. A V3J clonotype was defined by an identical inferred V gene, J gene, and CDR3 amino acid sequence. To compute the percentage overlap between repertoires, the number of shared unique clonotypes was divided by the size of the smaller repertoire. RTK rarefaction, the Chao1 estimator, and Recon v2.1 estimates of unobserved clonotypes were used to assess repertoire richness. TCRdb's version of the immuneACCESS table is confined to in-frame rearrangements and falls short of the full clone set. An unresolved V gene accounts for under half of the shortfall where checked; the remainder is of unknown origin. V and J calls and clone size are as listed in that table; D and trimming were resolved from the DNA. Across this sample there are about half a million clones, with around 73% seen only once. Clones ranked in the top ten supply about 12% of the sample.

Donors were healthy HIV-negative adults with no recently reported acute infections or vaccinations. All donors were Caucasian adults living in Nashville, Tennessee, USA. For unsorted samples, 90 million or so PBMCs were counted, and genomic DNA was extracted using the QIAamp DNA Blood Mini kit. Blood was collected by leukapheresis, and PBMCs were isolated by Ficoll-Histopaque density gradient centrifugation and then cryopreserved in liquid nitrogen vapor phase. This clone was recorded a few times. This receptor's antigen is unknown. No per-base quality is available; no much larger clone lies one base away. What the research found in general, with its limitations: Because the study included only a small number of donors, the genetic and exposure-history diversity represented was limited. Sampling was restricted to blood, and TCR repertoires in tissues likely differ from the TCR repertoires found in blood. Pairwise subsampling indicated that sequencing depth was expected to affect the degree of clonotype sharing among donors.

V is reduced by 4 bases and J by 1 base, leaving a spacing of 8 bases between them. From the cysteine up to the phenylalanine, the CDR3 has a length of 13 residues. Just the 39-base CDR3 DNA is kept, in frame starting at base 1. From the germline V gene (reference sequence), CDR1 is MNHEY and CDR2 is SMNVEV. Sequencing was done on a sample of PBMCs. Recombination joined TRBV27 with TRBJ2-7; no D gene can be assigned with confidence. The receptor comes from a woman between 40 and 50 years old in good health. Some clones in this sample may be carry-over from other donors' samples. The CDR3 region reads CASSSMDSYEQYF. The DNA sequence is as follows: TGTGCCAGCAGTTCCATGGATTCCTACGAGCAGTACTTC.